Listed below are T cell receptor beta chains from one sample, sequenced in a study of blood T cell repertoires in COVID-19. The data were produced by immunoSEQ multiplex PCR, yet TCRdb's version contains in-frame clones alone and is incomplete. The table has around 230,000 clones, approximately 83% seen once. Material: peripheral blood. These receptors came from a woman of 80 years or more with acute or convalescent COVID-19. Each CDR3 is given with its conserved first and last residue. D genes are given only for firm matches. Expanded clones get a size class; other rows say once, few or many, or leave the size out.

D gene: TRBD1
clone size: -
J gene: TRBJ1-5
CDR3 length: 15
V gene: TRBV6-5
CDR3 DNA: TGTGCCAGCAGTTCGGACAGGGCCAGCAATCAGCCCCAGCATTTT
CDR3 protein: CASSSDRASNQPQHF

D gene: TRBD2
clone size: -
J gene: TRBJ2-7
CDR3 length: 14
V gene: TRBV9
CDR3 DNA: TGTGCCAGCAGCCCGGGCCGGGGGGTCGTCGAGCAGTACTTC
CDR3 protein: CASSPGRGVVEQYF

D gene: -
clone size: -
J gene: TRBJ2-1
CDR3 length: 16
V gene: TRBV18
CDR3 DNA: TGTGCCAGCTCACGGGACTCTTTTGTGTCCTACAATGAGCAGTTCTTC
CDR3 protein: CASSRDSFVSYNEQFF

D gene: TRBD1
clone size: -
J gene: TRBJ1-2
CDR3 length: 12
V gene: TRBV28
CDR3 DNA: TGTGCCAGCAGCACGACAGGGCTCGGCTACACCTTC
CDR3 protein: CASSTTGLGYTF

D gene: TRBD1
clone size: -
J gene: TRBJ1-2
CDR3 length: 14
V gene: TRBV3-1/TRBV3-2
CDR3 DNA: TGTGCCAGCAGCCAAGGACAGGGGTACGGTGGCTACACCTTC
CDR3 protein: CASSQGQGYGGYTF

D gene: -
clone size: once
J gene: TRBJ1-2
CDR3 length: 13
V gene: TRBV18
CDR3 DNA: TGTGCCAGCTCACCAAGTCAGGACTATGGCTACACCTTC
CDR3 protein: CASSPSQDYGYTF

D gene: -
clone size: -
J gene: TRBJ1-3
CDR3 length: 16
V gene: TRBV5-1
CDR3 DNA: TGCGCCAGCAGCCGCACGGAGAGGGTTTCTGGAAACACCATATATTTT
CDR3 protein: CASSRTERVSGNTIYF

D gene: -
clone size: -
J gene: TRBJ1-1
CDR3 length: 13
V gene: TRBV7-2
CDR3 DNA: TGTGCCAGCAGCCCCTCCGGGAGCACTGAAGCTTTCTTT
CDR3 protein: CASSPSGSTEAFF

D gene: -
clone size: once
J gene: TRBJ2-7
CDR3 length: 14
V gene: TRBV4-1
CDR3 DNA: TGCGCCAGCAGCCAAGAGGGCAAGGTCTACGAGCAGTACTTC
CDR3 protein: CASSQEGKVYEQYF

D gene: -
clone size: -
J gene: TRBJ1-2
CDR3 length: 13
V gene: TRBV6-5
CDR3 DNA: TGTGCCACGGCAGGGTCAAGGGTCTATGGCTACACCTTC
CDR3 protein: CATAGSRVYGYTF

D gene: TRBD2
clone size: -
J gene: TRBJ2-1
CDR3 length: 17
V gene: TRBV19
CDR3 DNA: TGTGCCAGTAGTATATCTAGCGGGGGGGCCATCTACAATGAGCAGTTCTTC
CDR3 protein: CASSISSGGAIYNEQFF

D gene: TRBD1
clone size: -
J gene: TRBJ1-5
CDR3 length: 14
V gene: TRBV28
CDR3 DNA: TGTGCCAGCCAGGGGGATTATAGCAATCAGCCCCAGCATTTT
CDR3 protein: CASQGDYSNQPQHF

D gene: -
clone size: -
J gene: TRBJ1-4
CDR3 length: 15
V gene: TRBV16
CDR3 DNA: TGTGCCAGCAGCCCTGCGGGTGTCCCAAATGAAAAACTGTTTTTT
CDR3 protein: CASSPAGVPNEKLFF

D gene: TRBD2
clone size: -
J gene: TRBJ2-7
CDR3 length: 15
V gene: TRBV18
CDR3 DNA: TGTGCCAGCTCACCAGAGAGCGGGGGGGCCGCCGAGCAGTACTTC
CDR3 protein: CASSPESGGAAEQYF

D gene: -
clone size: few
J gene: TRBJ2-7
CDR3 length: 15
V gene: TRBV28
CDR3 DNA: TGTGCCAGCAGTGGAGCCCGTGGACAAGCCTACGAGCAGTACTTC
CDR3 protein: CASSGARGQAYEQYF